This record covers a single T cell receptor (beta chain). Its antigen is unknown. This sample was included in a study of vaccination and CD4 T cells after COVID-19. Study background: Overlapping spike peptides of SARS-CoV-2, HCoV-NL63, HCoV-OC43 and HCoV-229E stimulated the cells. Findings of the study overall: Within the convalescent patients, spike mono-reactivity was found in 304 of 307 vaccine-specific clones. With convalescent patients, a median about 86% of reactive clones emerged solely after vaccination.

Sequencing of the DNA from cultured CD4+ T cells was carried out with the Oncomine TCR Beta short-read assay. Each CDR3 protein gets one entry after TCRdb re-called the PCR reads with MiXCR. The sample lists 8,500 to 9,500 distinct CDR3 sequences; roughly a third were seen once. Treatment given: roughly nine-day PBMC culture with coronavirus spike peptide pools or control peptides (ViraFEST assay). Those CD4+ T cells from the unexposed donor predate the COVID-19 pandemic (2011-2018). The CDR3 loop spans 13 amino acids. Trimming stripped 3 bases from V and 4 bases from J, with 7 bases between. The chain recombines TRBV12-3 or TRBV12-4 with TRBJ1-5; no reliable D call. The sequencing input was CD4+ T cells from blood, cultured in vitro. The TCR originated in a human donor in good health. CDR3 DNA sequence: TGTGCCAGCAGTTTCGGTGGAAATCAGCCCCAGCATTTT. This gives the protein CASSFGGNQPQHF.